Following are 28 T cell receptor beta chains from one sample sequenced in a study of technical replicates of blood from a few donors. Sequencing used immunoSEQ multiplex PCR; TCRdb keeps in-frame clones, though not all of them. Of 70,000 to 95,000 clones listed, around 96% are singletons. Sequencing was performed on T cells isolated from PBMCs. These receptors were obtained from a human donor in good health.

This clone showed up just once. V and J are TRBV30 and TRBJ1-4; 7 bases are shared with TRBD1. Germline-derived CDR1 and CDR2 are GTSNPN and SVGIG (reference sequence). This CDR3 has 13 amino acids. The ends lost 2 bases at V and 5 bases at J; junction bases unmatched: 2. The CDR3 nucleotides read TGTGCCTGGAGTACAGGGGTGAATGAAAAACTGTTTTTT. It translates to CAWSTGVNEKLFF.

The J gene is TRBJ1-2, the V gene TRBV5-6; D gene ambiguous. The germline V and J ends were trimmed by 0 bases and 4 bases, with 16 bases remaining between them. CDR1 and CDR2 (germline): SGHDT, YYEEEE. The CDR3 totals 16 residues. Here the CDR3 reads CASSLASEGVLYGYTF. The CDR3 nucleotides read TGTGCCAGCAGCTTGGCCTCGGAGGGAGTCCTCTATGGCTACACCTTC.

This sequence joins TRBV13 and TRBJ2-1; 8 nucleotides align to TRBD1. In germline, CDR1 is PRHDT, CDR2 FYEKMQ (reference sequence). The CDR3 contains 14 residues. Trimming at V came to 7 bases and at J to 11 bases, leaving 13 bases not matched to a gene. The CDR3 coding sequence is TGTGCCAGCACTCGAAGGACAGGGTGGGGGAAGCAGTTCTTC. Translation: CASTRRTGWGKQFF.

The rearrangement uses TRBV5-1 and TRBJ2-1, with 8 positions matching TRBD2. The germline V gene has CDR1 SGHRS and CDR2 YFSETQ. The CDR3 sequence is 17 residues long. With V trimmed by 0 bases and J by 8 bases, 13 bases remained unmatched. The CDR3 here is CASSLAPAGVVLYEQFF. DNA of the CDR3: TGCGCCAGCAGCTTGGCCCCAGCGGGAGTAGTTTTGTATGAGCAGTTCTTC. Using reference TRBV5-1 and TRBJ2-1 for the parts outside the CDR3, the full variable domain is KAGVTQTPRYLIKTRGQQVTLSCSPISGHRSVSWYQQTPGQGLQFLFEYFSETQRNKGNFPGRFSGRQFSNSRSEMNVSTLELGDSALYLCASSLAPAGVVLYEQFFGPGTRLTVL.

The chain carries TRBV7-6 and TRBJ1-6, with TRBD1 identical over 7 bases. This CDR3 spans 16 amino acids. Trimming removed 5 bases from V and 9 bases from J; junction bases left unmatched: 13. Germline V gene sequence: CDR1 SGHVS, CDR2 FNYEAQ. The CDR3 protein is CASSPGRDRVISPLHF. For the CDR3, the DNA is TGTGCCAGCAGCCCCGGACGGGACAGAGTAATTTCACCCCTCCACTTT.

This chain joins TRBV27 and TRBJ2-1; 8 bases map to TRBD2. From germline, CDR1 is MNHEY and CDR2 SMNVEV (reference sequence). J lost 9 bases, V lost 1 base, and 11 bases had no gene match. The CDR3 runs 16 residues. CDR3 residues: CASSLFSGTLGGEQFF. CDR3 sequence (DNA): TGTGCCAGCAGTTTATTTAGCGGGACCCTCGGGGGTGAGCAGTTCTTC.

V is TRBV4-1 and J is TRBJ2-3; a weak D match, TRBD2 (6 bases). Germline CDR1 is MGHRA and CDR2 is YSYEKL. The CDR3 is made up of 18 amino acids. V lost 2 bases, J lost 2 bases, and 20 bases lay in between. CDR3 sequence: CASSQQDGGTSYTDTQYF. Here the CDR3 DNA reads TGCGCCAGCAGCCAACAGGATGGAGGGACTTCCTACACAGATACGCAGTATTTT.

The chain uses TRBV6-1 and TRBJ2-6; 7 bases are a match to TRBD1. The CDR3 is 18 amino acids. The germline V gene encodes CDR1 MNHNS and CDR2 SASEGT. Trimming at V came to 4 bases and at J to 3 bases, leaving 12 bases not matched to a gene. The CDR3 sequence: CASSGRQGTDLGANVLTF. In DNA, the CDR3 is TGTGCCAGCAGTGGAAGACAGGGAACTGACCTTGGGGCCAACGTCCTGACTTTC.

The J gene is TRBJ2-7, the V gene TRBV27; 8 nucleotides align to TRBD1. The CDR3 spans 14 residues. V lost 0 bases to trimming and J lost 4 bases; unmatched junction nucleotides: 2. Germline CDR1 reads MNHEY; CDR2 reads SMNVEV (reference sequence). The CDR3: CASSLSQGAYEQYF. CDR3 DNA sequence: TGTGCCAGCAGTTTATCGCAGGGGGCTTACGAGCAGTACTTC.

The chain joins TRBV30 to TRBJ1-3; D possibly corresponds to TRBD1 (5 bases). V was shortened by 5 bases and J by 0 bases, with 14 bases between the two germline ends. Germline-derived CDR1 and CDR2 are GTSNPN and SVGIG (reference sequence). This CDR3 has 15 residues. DNA of the CDR3: TGTGCCTGGGCACAGGACCGAAGCTCTGGAAACACCATATATTTT. This translates into CAWAQDRSSGNTIYF.

This chain joins TRBV19 and TRBJ1-2; a weak D match, TRBD1 (6 bases). Between the trimmed V and J ends, which lost 9 bases and 2 bases, there was a span of 7 bases. Germline lookup yields CDR1 LNHDA and CDR2 SQIVND (reference sequence). The CDR3 is 11 amino acids. The CDR3 sequence: CASGQNYGYTF. DNA for the CDR3: TGTGCCAGCGGACAGAACTATGGCTACACCTTC. Using reference TRBV19 and TRBJ1-2 for the parts outside the CDR3, the full variable domain is DGGITQSPKYLFRKEGQNVTLSCEQNLNHDAMYWYRQDPGQGLRLIYYSQIVNDFQKGDIAEGYSVSREKKESFPLTVTSAQKNPTAFYLCASGQNYGYTFGSGTRLTVV.

The chain recombines TRBV2 with TRBJ2-7, with 9 bases matching TRBD1. The ends lost 5 bases at V and 2 bases at J; junction bases unmatched: 7. Looked up from germline, CDR1 is SNHLY and CDR2 is FYNNEI. The CDR3 consists of 15 residues. CDR3 sequence reads: CASSLQGARTYEQYF. CDR3 sequence (DNA): TGTGCCAGCAGTCTACAGGGGGCAAGAACCTACGAGCAGTACTTC.

This sequence joins TRBV9 and TRBJ2-7; tentative D call: TRBD2 (5 bases). The CDR3 length is 13 residues. Per the germline V gene, CDR1 is SGDLS and CDR2 is YYNGEE. The ends were cut back, 3 bases at V and 3 bases at J, with 10 bases in the middle. The CDR3 here is CASSGTRDYEQYF. As DNA, the CDR3 is TGTGCCAGCAGCGGGACTCGGGACTACGAGCAGTACTTC.

This clone occurred once. The chain carries TRBV28 and TRBJ2-1; no clear D. The V end lost 11 bases, the J end lost 0 bases, and 20 bases lay between the germline ends. This CDR3 is 16 amino acids long. CDR1 and CDR2 (germline): MDHEN, SYDVKM. The CDR3: CASQTPVASSYNEQFF. In DNA form, the CDR3 reads TGTGCCTCCCAAACCCCAGTAGCAAGCTCCTACAATGAGCAGTTCTTC.

The V call is TRBV29-1, the J call TRBJ2-1, with D perhaps TRBD2 (5 bases). CDR1 is SQVTM, CDR2 ANQGSEA, per germline. V was pared by 7 bases and J by 4 bases, with 11 bases between. The length of the CDR3 is 12 residues. The CDR3 spells CSAPDFYNEQFF. CDR3 bases: TGCAGCGCCCCGGACTTTTACAATGAGCAGTTCTTC.

This clone was recorded only once. The V and J genes are TRBV5-1 and TRBJ2-5; TRBD1 agrees at 8 bases. CDR1 is SGHRS and CDR2 is YFSETQ in the germline V gene. This CDR3 has 14 residues. Losses at the gene ends were 4 bases for V and 5 bases for J; bases not matched to a gene: 7. CDR3: CASSLDRARETQYF. In DNA form, the CDR3 reads TGCGCCAGCAGCCTGGACAGGGCTCGGGAGACCCAGTACTTC.

This clone has just one count. The rearrangement links TRBV5-4 to TRBJ2-7; 13 bases line up with TRBD2. This CDR3 has 14 amino acids. The V gene's germline CDR1 is SGHNT and CDR2 YYREEE (reference sequence). V gave up 3 bases and J gave up 5 bases; unmatched junction bases: 2. The CDR3 reads CASSYTSGGDEQYF. Written as DNA, the CDR3 is TGTGCCAGCAGCTATACTAGCGGGGGGGACGAGCAGTACTTC.

The genes are TRBV27 and TRBJ1-5; D unclear. The CDR3 sequence is 14 residues long. Trimming removed 6 bases from V and 7 bases from J, with 16 bases in between. Germline V gives CDR1 MNHEY, CDR2 SMNVEV (reference sequence). CDR3 amino acids: CASRTKYSGQPQHF. The DNA for the CDR3 is TGTGCCAGCAGGACAAAGTACTCGGGGCAGCCCCAGCATTTT.

This clone came up once. The chain combines TRBV7-2 with TRBJ2-3, with 14 bases matching TRBD2. The CDR3 is 19 residues long. Germline lookup yields CDR1 SGHTA and CDR2 FQGNSA. V lost 1 base and J lost 0; bases outside the gene matches: 6. The DNA of the CDR3 is TGTGCCAGCAGCTTAGAGCGACTAGCGGGGGGGAAAAGCACAGATACGCAGTATTTT. As protein: CASSLERLAGGKSTDTQYF.

The V gene is TRBV5-1, the J gene TRBJ2-1, with 7 nucleotides matching TRBD2. This CDR3 is 14 amino acids long. With 0 bases clipped from V and 6 bases from J, the junction kept 3 bases outside the gene matches. Per the germline V gene, CDR1 is SGHRS and CDR2 is YFSETQ. The CDR3 spells CASSLAWGGNEQFF. In nucleotides, the CDR3 is TGCGCCAGCAGCTTGGCTTGGGGGGGCAATGAGCAGTTCTTC.

The chain has TRBV7-3 and TRBJ2-3, with TRBD2 matching 8 bases. Germline trimming cut 4 bases from V and 3 bases from J; bases unmatched to any gene: 12. CDR1 is SGHTA and CDR2 is FQGTGA in the germline V gene. The CDR3 spans 17 residues. As DNA, the CDR3 is TGTGCCAGCAGCTCTACGGGCGGCGGGGGGACAACAGATACGCAGTATTTT. As protein: CASSSTGGGGTTDTQYF.

The chain is built from TRBV7-9 and TRBJ1-5, with D hard to call. The CDR3 sequence is 16 residues long. In germline, CDR1 is SEHNR, CDR2 FQNEAQ (reference sequence). Trimming left V 3 bases short and J 2 bases short, with 14 bases between. CDR3 bases: TGTGCCAGCAGCTTGGTTGGCGGTACCGGCAATCAGCCCCAGCATTTT. Protein sequence: CASSLVGGTGNQPQHF.

J is TRBJ2-5 and V is TRBV2; TRBD1 is a possible D gene (5 bases). CDR1 is SNHLY, CDR2 FYNNEI, per germline. CDR3 length: 17 residues. Trimming pared 1 base from V and 5 bases from J, leaving 20 bases between. The CDR3 DNA reads TGTGCCAGCAGTGAAGTGCGACACAGGCTTAGGGCGGAGACCCAGTACTTC. Amino acids: CASSEVRHRLRAETQYF.

V usage is TRBV4-1 and J usage is TRBJ1-3, with D uncertain. V was shortened by 1 base and J by 4 bases, with 8 bases between the two germline ends. CDR1 MGHRA and CDR2 YSYEKL come from the germline V gene. This CDR3 spans 14 amino acids. The CDR3 here is CASSQGSRGNTIYF. The CDR3 DNA follows: TGCGCCAGCAGCCAAGGGTCCAGGGGAAACACCATATATTTT.

This sequence joins TRBV7-3 and TRBJ1-2, with 7 bases matching TRBD1. Germline CDR1 reads SGHTA; CDR2 reads FQGTGA. Losses at the gene ends were 2 bases for V and 8 bases for J; bases not matched to a gene: 2. The length of the CDR3 is 12 residues. The DNA of the CDR3 is TGTGCCAGCAGCTTACAGGGGGAAGGCTACACCTTC. This translates into CASSLQGEGYTF.

The gene calls are TRBV4-1 and TRBJ1-2, with TRBD1 matching over 7 bases. This CDR3 region has 16 residues. CDR1 is MGHRA and CDR2 is YSYEKL in the germline V gene. With V trimmed by 3 bases and J by 4 bases, 11 bases remained unmatched. The CDR3 here is CASSHPTRDRAYGYTF. CDR3 in DNA: TGCGCCAGCAGCCACCCAACCCGCGACAGGGCCTATGGCTACACCTTC.

The J gene is TRBJ2-3, the V gene TRBV7-8, with D tentatively TRBD2 (7 bases). This CDR3 contains 14 residues. Germline V gives CDR1 SGHVS, CDR2 FQNEAQ. The ends were cut back, 3 bases at V and 6 bases at J, with 13 bases in the middle. The CDR3 nucleotides are TGTGCCAGCAGCTTTGGGGGGGGGCATGATACGCAGTATTTT. It codes for CASSFGGGHDTQYF.

The CDR3 nucleotides are TGCAGCGTTGAAGAATCTAAACCTCAGGGTTTCGGAAACACCATATATTTT. This sequence encodes CSVEESKPQGFGNTIYF. The chain carries TRBV29-1 and TRBJ1-3, with a possible D match to TRBD1 (5 bases). Trimming removed 0 bases at V and 4 bases at J, with 19 bases between. Germline CDR1 reads SQVTM; CDR2 reads ANQGSEA. The CDR3 sequence is 17 residues long.